This T cell receptor (beta chain) stems from a study of CD8+ T cells in alopecia areata (dated by TCRdb to the late 2010s). Concerning the study at large: The treated patients, all with moderate-to-severe alopecia areata, were enrolled in an open-label pilot trial of oral tofacitinib given at 5 to 10 mg twice daily. Tofacitinib-treated patients had biopsies at baseline and at 4 and 24 weeks of treatment, with a later scalp biopsy in several patients. Disease severity in treated patients was measured with the SALT score, which quantifies the percentage of affected scalp surface area. Scalp clonality was compared across normal scalp (n=4), patchy alopecia areata scalp (n=8), and alopecia totalis/universalis scalp (n=8). Scalp tissue and sorted CD4+ and CD8+ peripheral blood T cells from patchy and totalis/universalis alopecia areata patients and from healthy controls were covered by human TCRbeta sequencing. Patients received tofacitinib for 6 to 18 months and were then followed off drug for 6 months to check for delayed response and recurrence. To study T cell clonal expansion in alopecia areata, the researchers applied high-throughput TCRbeta sequencing to both the C3H/HeJ mouse model and human patients. Amplification of TCRbeta CDR3 regions was done by immunoSEQ multiplex PCR using 35 Vbeta forward primers and 13 Jbeta reverse primers. RNA was obtained with the PAXgene miRNA kit for fixed scalp, the miRNeasy kit for PBMCs, and the RNeasy kit for mouse skin.

Cut back by 6 bases and 3 bases, the V and J ends lie 2 bases apart. Including the terminal cysteine and phenylalanine, the CDR3 comprises 10 residues. CDR3 DNA is the only sequence kept; it has 30 bases, read in frame from the first base. Looking up the germline V gene yields CDR1 MNHNS and CDR2 SASEGT. General conclusions and limits of the study: Many expanded lesional clones persisted in scalp and blood during tofacitinib treatment, which may partly explain relapse after stopping treatment. Lesional scalp, especially in alopecia totalis/universalis, showed higher clonality and more expanded CD8+ clones than normal scalp, suggesting antigenic drive. Scalp TCR repertoire analysis is complicated because resident alphabeta T cells in normal human skin are also sequenced, whereas mouse skin is dominated by gammadelta T cells. Because the treated cohort was small and had just a single nonresponder, larger studies are needed to establish links between baseline CD8+ expansion and response. TCR sequences shared between patients were less clear than in mice, possibly partly because of HLA diversity in the patient population. Scalp clonality and the number of expanded CD8+ clones among the top 100 scalp clones were significantly decreased by tofacitinib.

This clone has only a few counts. Its antigen specificity is not known. Qualities for individual bases were not recorded, and no much larger clone is one base off. In the paper's terms, the time point label means: less than 25 weeks on oral tofacitinib. Per the publication, the treatment or condition label means: oral pan-JAK inhibitor, 5-10 mg twice daily. Lesional scalp punch biopsies and peripheral blood were collected from alopecia areata patients. PBMCs were separated by density centrifugation and stained for CD3, CD4 and CD8, after which CD4+ and CD8+ T cells were sorted on a FACSAria. Receptors were amplified or captured by the immunoSEQ multiplex PCR assay. For TCR sequencing, RNA was extracted from every sample and reverse transcribed into cDNA to serve as template. First-strand cDNA was synthesized using SuperScript III with a 2:1 mix of oligo-dT and random hexamers. A synthetic immune receptor repertoire was used to gauge amplification bias, and whatever bias remained was removed computationally. The published analysis was carried out like this. Raw reads were preprocessed to remove errors, and CDR3 was defined according to IMGT conventions as the region from the conserved cysteine to phenylalanine. To get clonality, Shannon entropy was normalized by log2 of the number of productive unique TCRs and the result was subtracted from 1. Whether each scalp clone was CD4 or CD8 was inferred by checking scalp TCRbeta sequences against the CD4 and CD8 repertoires from sorted blood. TCRdb provides this immuneACCESS table in a form limited to in-frame rearrangements. Some clones are lacking; in checked studies, under half of them reflect an unresolved V gene, and why the rest are absent is not known. Clone size and V and J calls were adopted from that table, with D and trimming inferred from the DNA. Here the sample has 100,000 to 140,000 clones; 84% occur a single time. The leading ten clones occupy roughly 23% of the sample.

The specimen comprised CD8+ T cells sorted from blood, sampled at week 24, from a patient treated with tofacitinib. The sequence is built from TRBV6-1 and TRBJ1-1; the D gene is not confidently resolved. This clonotype originated in a human donor with alopecia areata. The CDR3 reads CASRDTEAFF. The DNA sequence is TGTGCCAGCAGGGACACTGAAGCTTTCTTT.